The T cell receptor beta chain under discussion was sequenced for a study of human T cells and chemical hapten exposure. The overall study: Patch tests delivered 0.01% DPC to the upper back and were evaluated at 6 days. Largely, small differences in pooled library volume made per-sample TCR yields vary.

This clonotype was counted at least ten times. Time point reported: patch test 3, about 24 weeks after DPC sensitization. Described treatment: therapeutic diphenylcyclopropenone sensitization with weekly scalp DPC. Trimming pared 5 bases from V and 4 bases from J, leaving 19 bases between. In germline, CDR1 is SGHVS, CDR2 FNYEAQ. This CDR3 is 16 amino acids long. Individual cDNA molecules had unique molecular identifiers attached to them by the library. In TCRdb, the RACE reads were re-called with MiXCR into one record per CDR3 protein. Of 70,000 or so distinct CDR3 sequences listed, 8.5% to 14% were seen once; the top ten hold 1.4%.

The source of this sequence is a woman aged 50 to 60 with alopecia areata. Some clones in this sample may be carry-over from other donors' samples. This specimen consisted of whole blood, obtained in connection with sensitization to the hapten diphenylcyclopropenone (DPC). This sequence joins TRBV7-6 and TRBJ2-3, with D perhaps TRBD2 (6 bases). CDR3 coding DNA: TGTGCCAGCAGCCACATCCGATCGGGGGATGCAGATACGCAGTATTTT. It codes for CASSHIRSGDADTQYF.